This TCR beta chain was retrieved from a study of shared clonotypes between healthy human individuals. A word on this clone: Its antigen remains unknown.

Only Caucasian adults living in Nashville, Tennessee made up the donor group. CD4+ cells were split into CD45RA+ naive and CD45RA-negative memory subsets. Study-level results: Generation of non-shared clonotypes was less probable than generation of clonotypes shared by all four donors.

Genomic DNA from each subset was divided evenly over several immunoSEQ plates. Some clones are missing from TCRdb's copy, which holds only in-frame ones; the method was immunoSEQ multiplex PCR. The sample includes about 1.1 million clones, around three quarters of them seen just once. Sequencing was performed on memory CD4+ T cells from PBMCs. Subset described: CD45RA-negative fraction. The receptor's source is a man aged 18 to 35 in good health. Some clones in this sample may be carry-over from other donors' samples.

Here the CDR3 reads CASSSVRGEETQYF. As DNA, the CDR3 is TGTGCCAGCAGCTCGGTCCGGGGAGAAGAGACCCAGTACTTC. The J gene is TRBJ2-5, the V gene TRBV5-4, with a possible D match to TRBD2 (5 bases). The ends were cut back, 3 bases at V and 3 bases at J, with 12 bases in the middle. The CDR3 extends over 14 amino acids. Looked up from germline, CDR1 is SGHNT and CDR2 is YYREEE (reference sequence).